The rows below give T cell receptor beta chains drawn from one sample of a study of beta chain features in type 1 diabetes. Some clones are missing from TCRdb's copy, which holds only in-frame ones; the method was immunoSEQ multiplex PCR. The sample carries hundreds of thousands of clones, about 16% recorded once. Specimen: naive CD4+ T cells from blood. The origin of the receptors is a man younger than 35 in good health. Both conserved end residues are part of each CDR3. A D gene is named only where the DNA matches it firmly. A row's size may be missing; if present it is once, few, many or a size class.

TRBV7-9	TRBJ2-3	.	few	TGTGCCAGCAGCTCGGGACCCGTAGGGGATACGCAGTATTTT	CASSSGPVGDTQYF
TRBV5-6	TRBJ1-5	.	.	TGTGCCAGCAGCTTGGGGACAATAAATCAGCCCCAGCATTTT	CASSLGTINQPQHF
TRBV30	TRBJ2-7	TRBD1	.	TGTGCCTGGACCCGAGGACAGGGGGCGAACTACGAGCAGTACTTC	CAWTRGQGANYEQYF
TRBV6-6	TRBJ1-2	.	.	TGTGCCAGCAGTAAACAGGGCGCGGGCTACACCTTC	CASSKQGAGYTF
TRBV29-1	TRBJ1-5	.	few	TGCAGCGTTGAGGAGTCGGTTGGCAATCAGCCCCAGCATTTT	CSVEESVGNQPQHF
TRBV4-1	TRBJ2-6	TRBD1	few	TGCGCCAGCAGCCAAGGGACCAGGGACAGGGGAAGGGCCAACGTCCTGACTTTC	CASSQGTRDRGRANVLTF
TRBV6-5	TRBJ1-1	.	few	TGTGCCAGCAGCAGGAACACTGAAGCTTTCTTT	CASSRNTEAFF
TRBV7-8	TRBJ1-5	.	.	TGTGCCAGCAGCGCCCCGTGGGGGAATCAGCCCCAGCATTTT	CASSAPWGNQPQHF
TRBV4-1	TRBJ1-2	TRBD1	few	TGCGCCAGCAGCCAAGACTCTACCCGGACAGGGTCCTTCTATGGCTACACCTTC	CASSQDSTRTGSFYGYTF
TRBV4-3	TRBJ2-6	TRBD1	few	TGCGCCAGCAGCCAAGTAGTAAACAGGGGAATCACTGGGGCCAACGTCCTGACTTTC	CASSQVVNRGITGANVLTF
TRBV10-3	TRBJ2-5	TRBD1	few	TGTGCCAGCAGGGACAGCCAAGAGACCCAGTACTTC	CASRDSQETQYF
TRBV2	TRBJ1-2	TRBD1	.	TGTGCCAGCAGTCCCGGGACAGGGAACTATGGCTACACCTTC	CASSPGTGNYGYTF
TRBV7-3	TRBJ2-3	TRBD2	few	TGTGCCAGCAGCCGAAGCGGGAGAACAGATACGCAGTATTTT	CASSRSGRTDTQYF
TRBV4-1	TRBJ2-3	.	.	TGCGCCAGCAGCCAAGAATCAGATACGCAGTATTTT	CASSQESDTQYF
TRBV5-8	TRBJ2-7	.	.	TGTGCCAGCAGCTTGATACGGGGGGAGCAGTACTTC	CASSLIRGEQYF
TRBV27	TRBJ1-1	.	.	TGTGCCAGCAGTTTCGGGTGGCAGGGGCCATTGAACACTGAAGCTTTCTTT	CASSFGWQGPLNTEAFF
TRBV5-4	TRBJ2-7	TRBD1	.	TGTGCCAGCAGCTTAATCAGGGGGGGACAGGGAATCCACGAGCAGTACTTC	CASSLIRGGQGIHEQYF
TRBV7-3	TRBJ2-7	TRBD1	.	TGTGCCAGCAGCGTTGCACCGGGACAGGGTCCCTACGAGCAGTACTTC	CASSVAPGQGPYEQYF
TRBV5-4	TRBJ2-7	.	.	TGTGCCAGCAGTCGTCGAGACGAGCAGTACTTC	CASSRRDEQYF
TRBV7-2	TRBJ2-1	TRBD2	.	TGTGCCAGCAGCCTAGGACTAGCGGGAGGTGCCTACAATGAGCAGTTCTTC	CASSLGLAGGAYNEQFF
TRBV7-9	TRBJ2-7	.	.	TGTGCCAGCAGCCCACTACAGGTCTCCTACGAGCAGTACTTC	CASSPLQVSYEQYF
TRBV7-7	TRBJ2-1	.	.	TGTGCTAGCAGCCGCGATGGGGCACCCAATGAGCAGTTCTTC	CASSRDGAPNEQFF
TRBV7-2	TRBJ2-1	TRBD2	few	TGTGCCAGCAGCTCATACCTCCGGACTAGCGGGGAAAATGAGCAGTTCTTC	CASSSYLRTSGENEQFF
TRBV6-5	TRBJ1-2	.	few	TGTGCCAGCAGTTACTCTTACCAAACTAACTATGGCTACACCTTC	CASSYSYQTNYGYTF
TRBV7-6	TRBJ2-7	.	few	TGTGCCAGCAGCCCTAGGGACGGCGAGCAGTACTTC	CASSPRDGEQYF
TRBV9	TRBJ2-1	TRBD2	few	TGTGCCAGCAGCGTAGGCAGCGGGGGGGCCCCCAATGAGCAGTTCTTC	CASSVGSGGAPNEQFF
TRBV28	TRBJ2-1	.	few	TGTGCCAGCAGCCTTCCAAGCGGGTCTTGGTACAATGAGCAGTTCTTC	CASSLPSGSWYNEQFF
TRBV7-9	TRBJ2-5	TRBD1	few	TGTGCCAGCAGACCGTCCGGGACAGGAGTCCAAGAGACCCAGTACTTC	CASRPSGTGVQETQYF
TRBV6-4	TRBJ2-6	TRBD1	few	TGTGCCAGCGCCCCCGGGACAGGGGGATCTGGGGCCAACGTCCTGACTTTC	CASAPGTGGSGANVLTF
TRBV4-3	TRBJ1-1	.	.	TGCGCCAGCAGTAGACAGATGAACACTGAAGCTTTCTTT	CASSRQMNTEAFF
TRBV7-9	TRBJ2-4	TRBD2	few	TGTGCCAGCAGCTTAGCAGGGGCGGGAGAGATTCAGTACTTC	CASSLAGAGEIQYF
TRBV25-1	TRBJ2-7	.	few	TGTGCCAGCAGTGCCGTGAGAAACGAGCAGTACTTC	CASSAVRNEQYF
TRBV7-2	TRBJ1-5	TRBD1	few	TGTGCCAGCAGCACTACAGGGGACGGCAATCAGCCCCAGCATTTT	CASSTTGDGNQPQHF
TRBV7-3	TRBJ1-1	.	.	TGTGCCAGCAGCTTAAGTGGGGCGGGAAACACTGAAGCTTTCTTT	CASSLSGAGNTEAFF
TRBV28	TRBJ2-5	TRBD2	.	TGTGCCAGCAGTTTCGTCGGACTAGCGGGAGGGAGGGGGACCCAGTACTTC	CASSFVGLAGGRGTQYF
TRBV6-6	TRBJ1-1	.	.	TGTGCCAGCAGTTACTCGAGGGGGATGAACACTGAAGCTTTCTTT	CASSYSRGMNTEAFF
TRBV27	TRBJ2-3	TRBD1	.	TGTGCCAGCAGTTTAGGGGGACAGGGGCCTAGCACAGATACGCAGTATTTT	CASSLGGQGPSTDTQYF
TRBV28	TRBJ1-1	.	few	TGTGCCAGCACCCTGGCACTCATGAACACTGAAGCTTTCTTT	CASTLALMNTEAFF
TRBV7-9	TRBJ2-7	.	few	TGTGCCAGCAGCCCCGAGCGGGAGCAGTACTTC	CASSPEREQYF
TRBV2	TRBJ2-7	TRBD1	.	TGTGCCAGCAGCCGAACAGGGGGCAGAGCCTACGAGCAGTACTTC	CASSRTGGRAYEQYF
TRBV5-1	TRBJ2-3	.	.	TGCGCCAGCAGTTACACAGATACGCAGTATTTT	CASSYTDTQYF
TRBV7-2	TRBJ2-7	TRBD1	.	TGTGCCAGCAGCTTGGTCGGACAGGGGGCGTACGAGCAGTACTTC	CASSLVGQGAYEQYF
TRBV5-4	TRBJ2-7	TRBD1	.	TGTGCCAGCAGCAGGACAGGGGAGGACTACGAGCAGTACTTC	CASSRTGEDYEQYF
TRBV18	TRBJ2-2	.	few	TGTGCCAGCTCACCACCGGGGCAGTCTCGGAACACCGGGGAGCTGTTTTTT	CASSPPGQSRNTGELFF
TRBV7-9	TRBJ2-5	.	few	TGTGCCAGCAGCTTGGGGACCACGACGGTCGAGACCCAGTACTTC	CASSLGTTTVETQYF
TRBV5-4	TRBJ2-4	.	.	TGTGCCAGCAGCTTGGTAGGCCTGGGTCAAGCCAAAAACATTCAGTACTTC	CASSLVGLGQAKNIQYF
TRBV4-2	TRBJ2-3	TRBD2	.	TGTGCCAGCAGCCCTCGGGAGGGGAAAGCCACTAGCACAGATACGCAGTATTTT	CASSPREGKATSTDTQYF
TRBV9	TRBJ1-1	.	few	TGTGCCAGCAACGGGGGGTCCACTGAAGCTTTCTTT	CASNGGSTEAFF
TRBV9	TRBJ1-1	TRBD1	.	TGTGCCAGCAGCACACAAGCTACAGGGGGGAATACGAACACTGAAGCTTTCTTT	CASSTQATGGNTNTEAFF
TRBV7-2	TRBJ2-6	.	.	TGTGCCAGCTCTCCGACTCGGGGCATTGGGGCCAACGTCCTGACTTTC	CASSPTRGIGANVLTF
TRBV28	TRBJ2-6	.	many	TGTGCCAGCAGGGACAGCATCTCTGGGGCCAACGTCCTGACTTTC	CASRDSISGANVLTF
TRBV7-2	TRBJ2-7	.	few	TGTGCCAGCACCCTAGGTGCGGCTTCCTACGAGCAGTACTTC	CASTLGAASYEQYF
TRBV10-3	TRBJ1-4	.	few	TGTGCCATCAGTGAGTCGCCGGGGGCTAATGAAAAACTGTTTTTT	CAISESPGANEKLFF
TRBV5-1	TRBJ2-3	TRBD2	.	TGCGCCAGCAGCTTGCGGGCTAGCGGGGGTGATGATACGCAGTATTTT	CASSLRASGGDDTQYF
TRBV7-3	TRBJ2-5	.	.	TGTGCCAGCAGCTTAACGCACGCCCGACAAGAGACCCAGTACTTC	CASSLTHARQETQYF
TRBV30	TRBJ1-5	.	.	TGTGCCTGGAGTGGGGGAAAAATAGCAAATCAGCCCCAGCATTTT	CAWSGGKIANQPQHF
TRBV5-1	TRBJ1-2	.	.	TGCGCCAGCAGTAAGGGGATCAGTTATGGCTACACCTTC	CASSKGISYGYTF
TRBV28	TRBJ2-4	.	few	TGTGCCAGCAGTTTAAGGGCCCTTTTAGCCAAAAACATTCAGTACTTC	CASSLRALLAKNIQYF
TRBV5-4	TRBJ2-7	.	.	TGTGCCAGCAGCTCGCCCTTGGGACATAGGCACGAGCAGTACTTC	CASSSPLGHRHEQYF
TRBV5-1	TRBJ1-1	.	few	TGCGCCAGCAGCTTGTTGGGGGAAACTGAAGCTTTCTTT	CASSLLGETEAFF